Below, 19 T cell receptor beta chains from the same sample are listed, as sequenced in a study of vaccination and CD4 T cells after COVID-19. What these receptors recognize is not known. Treatment here: approximately nine-day PBMC culture with coronavirus spike peptide pools or control peptides (ViraFEST assay). Sequencing of DNA taken from cultured CD4+ T cells relied on the Oncomine TCR Beta short-read assay. Each CDR3 protein is one row after TCRdb ran MiXCR on the PCR reads. The profile shows around 10,000 distinct CDR3 sequences, less than 55% of them singletons. The sequencing input was CD4+ T cells from blood, cultured in vitro. The receptors derive from a human donor who had recovered from COVID-19.

The chain employs TRBV6-2 or TRBV6-3 and TRBJ2-7, with 9 bases fitting TRBD1. Germline V CDR1 and CDR2: MNHEY, SVGEGT. V lost 11 bases, J lost 5 bases, and 16 bases stayed unmatched. The CDR3 covers 15 residues. DNA for the CDR3: TGTGCCGGATCTCCCGGCGGGACAGGGAAGGACGAGCAGTACTTC. Translated: CAGSPGGTGKDEQYF.

J is TRBJ1-5 and V is TRBV7-2, with TRBD1 identical over 7 bases. The CDR3 contains 13 residues. J lost 7 bases, V lost 5 bases, and 5 bases had no gene match. CDR1 and CDR2 from the germline V gene are SGHTA and FQGNSA. CDR3 bases: TGTGCCAGCAGCACTAGGGGGCAGCAGCCCCAGCATTTT. Residues: CASSTRGQQPQHF. The complete variable domain, with remaining parts taken from reference TRBV7-2 and TRBJ1-5, reads GAGVSQSPSNKVTEKGKDVELRCDPISGHTALYWYRQSLGQGLEFLIYFQGNSAPDKSGLPSDRFSAERTGGSVSTLTIQRTQQEDSAVYLCASSTRGQQPQHFGDGTRLSIL.

The chain links TRBV10-2 to TRBJ2-3, with 9 bases fitting TRBD1. This CDR3 is built from 17 residues. The junction had 10 bases not matched to a gene; V was cut back by 5 bases and J by 1 base. CDR1 WSHSY and CDR2 SAAADI come from the germline V gene. As DNA, the CDR3 is TGCGCCAGCAGTTACGGGACAGGGCTCGTACGCACAGATACGCAGTATTTT. It translates to CASSYGTGLVRTDTQYF.

This chain connects TRBV24-1 to TRBJ1-5; 7 nucleotides align to TRBD1. The CDR3 is 15 residues long. Germline lookup yields CDR1 KGHDR and CDR2 SFDVKD. The J segment lost 5 bases and the V segment lost 2 bases, leaving 5 bases of the junction unmatched. For the CDR3, the DNA is TGTGCCACCAGTGATTCGGGCAGGGGGGATCAGCCCCAGCATTTT. It yields the protein CATSDSGRGDQPQHF.

The V call is TRBV28, the J call TRBJ2-3, with 10 positions matching TRBD1. J was trimmed by 2 bases and V by 10 bases; bases with no gene match: 9. Germline CDR1 reads MDHEN; CDR2 reads SYDVKM. The CDR3 has 15 residues. In DNA, the CDR3 is TGTGCCACTCAGACCGGGACAGGGGCCACAGATACGCAGTATTTT. Translation: CATQTGTGATDTQYF.

This clonotype showed up just a few times. The V gene is TRBV19, the J gene TRBJ1-2; D gene ambiguous. Trimming pared 6 bases from V and 4 bases from J, leaving 24 bases between. In germline, CDR1 is LNHDA, CDR2 SQIVND (reference sequence). The CDR3 is 17 residues long. CDR3 protein: CASSITFSGGLGYGYTF. The CDR3 DNA sequence: TGTGCCAGTAGCATCACCTTCAGCGGCGGTCTTGGCTATGGCTACACCTTC.

The V and J genes are TRBV11-2 and TRBJ2-7, with D possibly TRBD1 on 6 matching bases. Germline CDR1 reads SGHAT; CDR2 reads FQNNGV. Trimming shortened V by 6 bases and J by 0 bases, and 15 bases separated the two germline ends. The CDR3 spans 15 residues. CDR3 region: CASRVTWDNSYEQYF. The CDR3, as DNA: TGTGCCAGCAGGGTAACGTGGGACAACTCCTACGAGCAGTACTTC.

The J gene is TRBJ1-5, the V gene TRBV2, with D possibly being TRBD1 (5 bases). This CDR3 has 16 amino acids. V was trimmed by 5 bases and J by 3 bases, leaving 17 bases between them. CDR1 is SNHLY and CDR2 is FYNNEI in the germline V gene. The CDR3 sequence is CASSRLGLQDNQPQHF. Written as DNA, the CDR3 is TGTGCCAGCAGTCGATTAGGTCTACAGGACAATCAGCCCCAGCATTTT.

This clonotype appeared a few times. The CDR3 spells CASSTGQLPSTDTQYF. Here the CDR3 DNA reads TGTGCCAGCAGTACGGGACAGCTTCCTAGCACAGATACGCAGTATTTT. The chain links TRBV2 to TRBJ2-3; 7 nucleotides agree with TRBD1. Trimming removed 5 bases from V and 0 bases from J; junction bases left unmatched: 8. Per germline, CDR1 SNHLY and CDR2 FYNNEI. This CDR3 has 16 residues.

The J gene is TRBJ2-1, the V gene TRBV11-1; 10 bases are shared with TRBD2. The CDR3 consists of 16 residues. V shed 4 bases, J shed 8 bases, and the junction held 11 bases outside the gene matches. Per germline, CDR1 SGHAT and CDR2 FQDESV (reference sequence). CDR3 in DNA: TGTGCCAGCAGCTCGCCGGCTAGCGGGAGATGGGATGAGCAGTTCTTC. This codes for CASSSPASGRWDEQFF.

The chain couples TRBV11-2 to TRBJ2-1; 8 bases map to TRBD1. Trimming at V came to 5 bases and at J to 1 base, leaving 10 bases not matched to a gene. Per the germline V gene, CDR1 is SGHAT and CDR2 is FQNNGV. This CDR3 is built from 17 residues. DNA for the CDR3: TGTGCCAGCAGCCCCGTCGAAGGGACAGGATCCTACAATGAGCAGTTCTTC. Translating gives CASSPVEGTGSYNEQFF.

The CDR3, as DNA: TGTGCCAGCAGGGGACAGGGGAGCTCCTATAATTCACCCCTCCACTTT. Residues: CASRGQGSSYNSPLHF. The chain uses TRBV27 and TRBJ1-6, with 10 nucleotides matching TRBD1. Germline trimming cut 6 bases from V and 0 bases from J; bases unmatched to any gene: 2. Germline V lookup: CDR1 MNHEY, CDR2 SMNVEV (reference sequence). The CDR3 length is 16 residues.

The genes are TRBV11-2 and TRBJ1-2; no firm D call. The germline CDR1 and CDR2 sequences are SGHAT and FQNNGV. This CDR3 region has 12 residues. Trimming left V 0 bases short and J 4 bases short, with 3 bases between. The CDR3 DNA follows: TGTGCCAGCAGCTTAGATAGCTATGGCTACACCTTC. Amino acids: CASSLDSYGYTF.

This clonotype was counted between two and nine times. The junction differs from germline at one of its ends, possibly a read error. The chain couples TRBV6-2 or TRBV6-3 to TRBJ2-4, with D perhaps matching TRBD2 (5 bases). CDR1 MNHEY and CDR2 SVGEGT come from the germline V gene. CDR3 length equals 12 residues. The CDR3 coding sequence is TGTGCCAGCAGTGGGCGCGAACAGAGGCCGGGATTC. Its translation is CASSGREQRPGF.

In its sample, this clonotype was seen a few times. The V gene is TRBV6-5, the J gene TRBJ2-7; 8 nucleotides line up with TRBD1. CDR3 length: 15 residues. CDR1 is MNHEY and CDR2 is SVGAGI in the germline V gene. V shed 0 bases and J 3 bases; nucleotides not matched to a gene: 4. CDR3 region: CASSYSRTGGYEQYF. The CDR3 region has the DNA TGTGCCAGCAGTTACTCGAGAACAGGGGGCTACGAGCAGTACTTC.

The rearrangement links TRBV12-3 or TRBV12-4 to TRBJ1-1; D is unclear. The CDR3 extends over 14 amino acids. V shed 2 bases and J shed 3 bases, with 10 bases lying between them. CDR3 DNA sequence: TGTGCCAGCAGTTTAAGGGCAGTGTACACTGAAGCTTTCTTT. Amino acid sequence: CASSLRAVYTEAFF.

V is TRBV6-1 and J is TRBJ2-3; perhaps TRBD2 as D (5 bases). V dropped 2 bases and J dropped 1 base, with 13 bases sitting between them. This CDR3 comprises 16 residues. Germline assignment: CDR1 MNHNS and CDR2 SASEGT. The CDR3 here is CASSELPGSGTDTQYF. The CDR3 DNA follows: TGTGCCAGCAGTGAACTCCCGGGGTCGGGCACAGATACGCAGTATTTT.

This clonotype was counted a few times. The V call is TRBV5-1, the J call TRBJ1-6; 9 positions match TRBD1. The V segment lost 0 bases and the J segment 9 bases; nucleotides outside the gene matches: 4. CDR1 is SGHRS, CDR2 YFSETQ, per germline. CDR3 length: 15 amino acids. The CDR3, as DNA: TGCGCCAGCAGCTTGGGGGGACAGGGAAGTTCACCCCTCCACTTT. Amino acid sequence: CASSLGGQGSSPLHF.

This chain uses TRBV27 with TRBJ2-3, with TRBD2 matching over 13 bases. Germline V lookup: CDR1 MNHEY, CDR2 SMNVEV (reference sequence). This CDR3 has 16 amino acids. Losses at the gene ends were 5 bases for V and 5 bases for J; bases not matched to a gene: 7. This chain's CDR3 is CASSPWTSGSKDTQYF. CDR3 coding DNA: TGTGCCAGCAGTCCATGGACTAGCGGGAGTAAAGATACGCAGTATTTT.